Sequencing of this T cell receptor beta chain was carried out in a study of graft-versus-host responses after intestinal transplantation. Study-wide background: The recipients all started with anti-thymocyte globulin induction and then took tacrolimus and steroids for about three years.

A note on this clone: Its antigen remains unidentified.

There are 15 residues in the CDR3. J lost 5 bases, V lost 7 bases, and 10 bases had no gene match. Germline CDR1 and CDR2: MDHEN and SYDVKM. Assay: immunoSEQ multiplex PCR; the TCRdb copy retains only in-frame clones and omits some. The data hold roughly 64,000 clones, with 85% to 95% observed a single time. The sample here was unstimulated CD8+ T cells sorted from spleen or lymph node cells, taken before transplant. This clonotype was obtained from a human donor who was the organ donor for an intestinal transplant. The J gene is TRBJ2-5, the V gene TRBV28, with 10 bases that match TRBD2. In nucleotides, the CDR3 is TGTGCCAGCAAGGGCGTAGCGGGAGGTCACGAGACCCAGTACTTC. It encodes CASKGVAGGHETQYF.